The present entry profiles one T cell receptor (beta chain) with its context. Its specificity is not known. The sequenced fragment ends 3 residues before the CDR3 boundary, so the rest is inferred from the germline J gene. This sample includes further DNA sequences coding for the same CDR3. V lost 6 bases to trimming and J lost 6 bases; unmatched junction nucleotides: 10. The CDR3 is 14 amino acids. The germline CDR1 and CDR2 sequences are KGHSH and LQKENI. This sample was included in a study of T cells in women clearing cervical HPV infection. Overall study context: Women with histologically confirmed HPV16-related CIN3 or worse, 2 with invasive cancer, served as cases. Controls' single incident HPV16 infection cleared within 12 months without precancer.

Measured with immunoSEQ multiplex PCR; TCRdb has only the in-frame clones, and not every one. The sample shows fewer than 30,000 clones, and under 20% sits with its ten largest clones. Study-level results: Richness plus V gene abundances separated cases from controls with AUC about 0.83.

The sequenced sample consisted of blood buffy coat. V is TRBV18 and J is TRBJ2-7; 8 bases fit TRBD1. This sequence originates from a woman between 18 and 70 years old with a cervical HPV16 infection that either progressed to CIN3+ or cleared (not recorded which). CDR3 in amino acids: CASSPGQDRAEQYF. CDR3 DNA, as far as it was read: TGTGCCAGCTCGCCCGGGCAGGACAGGGCCGAG.